This is a list of T cell receptor beta chains from one sample in a study of T cell responses to AZD1222 COVID-19 vaccine. The assay was immunoSEQ multiplex PCR, and TCRdb's table has in-frame clones only and misses some. The sample has 110,000 to 150,000 clones, 70% to 90% seen once. This specimen was peripheral blood, taken on day 0 of AZD1222 vaccination. Receptors originate from an adult in good health. CDR3s include the opening cysteine and the closing phenylalanine or tryptophan. The D gene is left open where the match is weak. A clone size is listed for some rows: how often the clone was seen (once, few, many), or a class if it is expanded.

v_call: TRBV6-5
j_call: TRBJ2-3
clone_size: NA
d_call: TRBD2
cdr3_nt: TGTGCCAGCATCGGGGGAGGGCCAGGAGATACGCAGTATTTT
cdr3_aa: CASIGGGPGDTQYF

v_call: TRBV28
j_call: TRBJ1-2
clone_size: NA
d_call: NA
cdr3_nt: TGTGCCAGCAGCCCCCCCATGTATGGCTACACCTTC
cdr3_aa: CASSPPMYGYTF

v_call: TRBV7-3
j_call: TRBJ2-1
clone_size: NA
d_call: NA
cdr3_nt: TGTGCCAGCAGCCGGGACATCAACAATGAGCAGTTCTTC
cdr3_aa: CASSRDINNEQFF

v_call: TRBV29-1
j_call: TRBJ1-3
clone_size: NA
d_call: NA
cdr3_nt: TGCAGCGTTGACTCCGGGGCGGCTGGAAACACCATATATTTT
cdr3_aa: CSVDSGAAGNTIYF

v_call: TRBV25-1
j_call: TRBJ2-2
clone_size: once
d_call: NA
cdr3_nt: TGTGCCAGCAGTGAGACACCAGGGACTCGTGGGGAGCTGTTTTTT
cdr3_aa: CASSETPGTRGELFF

v_call: TRBV19
j_call: TRBJ1-5
clone_size: NA
d_call: NA
cdr3_nt: TGTGCCAGCACCACGAACCTTGTTGATCAGCCCCAGCATTTT
cdr3_aa: CASTTNLVDQPQHF

v_call: TRBV10-3
j_call: TRBJ2-3
clone_size: NA
d_call: NA
cdr3_nt: TGTGCCATCAGTGGATCCTCCTCCAGGGCAGATACGCAGTATTTT
cdr3_aa: CAISGSSSRADTQYF

v_call: TRBV6-2/TRBV6-3
j_call: TRBJ2-7
clone_size: once
d_call: NA
cdr3_nt: TGTGCCAGCAGCCCCCTTTCTCGGGCCTACGAGCAGTACTTC
cdr3_aa: CASSPLSRAYEQYF

v_call: TRBV5-1
j_call: TRBJ2-2
clone_size: NA
d_call: TRBD1
cdr3_nt: TGCGCCAGCAGCTTAATCGGTGGGACAGGGGGCGTCTTCGGGGAGCTGTTTTTT
cdr3_aa: CASSLIGGTGGVFGELFF

v_call: TRBV19
j_call: TRBJ2-5
clone_size: NA
d_call: NA
cdr3_nt: TGTGCCAGTAGTACAGGTTTTAGGGAGACCCAGTACTTC
cdr3_aa: CASSTGFRETQYF

v_call: TRBV10-3
j_call: TRBJ1-2
clone_size: once
d_call: TRBD1
cdr3_nt: TGTGCCATCAGAGTGACAGGGGGCGGCCAGGGCTACACCTTC
cdr3_aa: CAIRVTGGGQGYTF

v_call: TRBV28
j_call: TRBJ2-2
clone_size: NA
d_call: TRBD2
cdr3_nt: TGTGCCAGCAGAGCGGGACGGCCCGGGGAGCTGTTTTTT
cdr3_aa: CASRAGRPGELFF

v_call: TRBV27
j_call: TRBJ2-2
clone_size: NA
d_call: TRBD2
cdr3_nt: TGTGCCAGCAGTGCGGCAGGGAGGGCCACCGGGGAGCTGTTTTTT
cdr3_aa: CASSAAGRATGELFF

v_call: TRBV9
j_call: TRBJ2-5
clone_size: NA
d_call: NA
cdr3_nt: TGTGCCAGCAGCGTAAGCTCCCGGGGTGTGGAGACCCAGTACTTC
cdr3_aa: CASSVSSRGVETQYF

v_call: TRBV18
j_call: TRBJ1-4
clone_size: NA
d_call: NA
cdr3_nt: TGTGCCAGCTCTACCAAGAGGGATGTAGGGGAAAAACTGTTTTTT
cdr3_aa: CASSTKRDVGEKLFF

v_call: TRBV30
j_call: TRBJ1-5
clone_size: NA
d_call: NA
cdr3_nt: TGTGCCTGGAGTGTTTACGGGGGCGGACAGCCCCAGCATTTT
cdr3_aa: CAWSVYGGGQPQHF

v_call: TRBV9
j_call: TRBJ1-3
clone_size: NA
d_call: TRBD1
cdr3_nt: TGTGCCAGCAGCGTAGATCCCGACAGGGTCTCTGGAAACACCATATATTTT
cdr3_aa: CASSVDPDRVSGNTIYF

v_call: TRBV5-4
j_call: TRBJ1-2
clone_size: NA
d_call: NA
cdr3_nt: TGTGCCAGCAGCCTCACTACAGGGACTGGCTACACCTTC
cdr3_aa: CASSLTTGTGYTF

v_call: TRBV30
j_call: TRBJ2-7
clone_size: NA
d_call: NA
cdr3_nt: TGTGCCTGGAGGGGTGGGGCTCTGCAACAGTACTTC
cdr3_aa: CAWRGGALQQYF

v_call: TRBV5-4
j_call: TRBJ2-7
clone_size: NA
d_call: TRBD2
cdr3_nt: TGTGCCAGCAGCTTGGACGGGAGGGGTTCCTACGAGCAGTACTTC
cdr3_aa: CASSLDGRGSYEQYF

v_call: TRBV18
j_call: TRBJ1-1
clone_size: NA
d_call: NA
cdr3_nt: TGTGCCAGCTCACCCGCGAGGGGGAACACTGAAGCTTTCTTT
cdr3_aa: CASSPARGNTEAFF

v_call: TRBV14
j_call: TRBJ2-1
clone_size: NA
d_call: NA
cdr3_nt: TGTGCCAGCAGCCAGGAAGGGGTCGTTAATGAGCAGTTCTTC
cdr3_aa: CASSQEGVVNEQFF

v_call: TRBV25-1
j_call: TRBJ1-2
clone_size: NA
d_call: NA
cdr3_nt: TGTGCCAGCAGTGAATTGGCAGGCTACACCTTC
cdr3_aa: CASSELAGYTF

v_call: TRBV9
j_call: TRBJ2-1
clone_size: NA
d_call: TRBD2
cdr3_nt: TGTGCCAGCAGCGTAGGCACGGGAGGGGGAAATGAGCAGTTCTTC
cdr3_aa: CASSVGTGGGNEQFF

v_call: TRBV20-1
j_call: TRBJ2-7
clone_size: NA
d_call: NA
cdr3_nt: TGCAGTGCTAGTACAGGACGCTCCTACGAGCAGTACTTC
cdr3_aa: CSASTGRSYEQYF

v_call: TRBV7-8
j_call: TRBJ1-1
clone_size: few
d_call: NA
cdr3_nt: TGTGCCAGCAGCTTTCGGGCCAGTTCGAGGAGAGCTTTCTTT
cdr3_aa: CASSFRASSRRAFF

v_call: TRBV9
j_call: TRBJ2-3
clone_size: NA
d_call: NA
cdr3_nt: TGTGCCAGCAGCCCCTCGGTGTCGCTGCAGGCAGATACGCAGTATTTT
cdr3_aa: CASSPSVSLQADTQYF

v_call: TRBV5-1
j_call: TRBJ1-1
clone_size: NA
d_call: TRBD1
cdr3_nt: TGCGCCAGCAGCAGACAGGGAGGGGGCCCTGAAGCTTTCTTT
cdr3_aa: CASSRQGGGPEAFF

v_call: TRBV18
j_call: TRBJ1-5
clone_size: NA
d_call: TRBD1
cdr3_nt: TGTGCCAGCTCACCTCCAGGAGGGGGCGAAGATCAGCCCCAGCATTTT
cdr3_aa: CASSPPGGGEDQPQHF

v_call: TRBV30
j_call: TRBJ1-3
clone_size: NA
d_call: NA
cdr3_nt: TGTGCCTGGTCGAGTGGGGTTGGAGGAAACACCATATATTTT
cdr3_aa: CAWSSGVGGNTIYF

v_call: TRBV30
j_call: TRBJ1-3
clone_size: once
d_call: TRBD1
cdr3_nt: TGTGCCTGGAGTGTAAGGGACAGGGTAGTCTCCTCTGGAAACACCATATATTTT
cdr3_aa: CAWSVRDRVVSSGNTIYF

v_call: TRBV7-9
j_call: TRBJ2-7
clone_size: once
d_call: TRBD2
cdr3_nt: TGTGCCACGACCCCAAAGGGACTAGCGGGAATCGAGCAGTACTTC
cdr3_aa: CATTPKGLAGIEQYF

v_call: TRBV9
j_call: TRBJ1-2
clone_size: once
d_call: NA
cdr3_nt: TGTGCCAGCAGCGTCGACAGTAACTATGGCTACACCTTC
cdr3_aa: CASSVDSNYGYTF

v_call: TRBV11-3
j_call: TRBJ2-1
clone_size: NA
d_call: NA
cdr3_nt: TGTGCCAGCAGCCAGCAACAGGGTACTGAGCAGTTCTTC
cdr3_aa: CASSQQQGTEQFF

v_call: TRBV6-5
j_call: TRBJ1-5
clone_size: NA
d_call: TRBD1
cdr3_nt: TGTGCCAGCAGTAACTCCGGGACAGTAAGTCAGCCCCAGCATTTT
cdr3_aa: CASSNSGTVSQPQHF

v_call: TRBV6-2/TRBV6-3
j_call: TRBJ1-2
clone_size: NA
d_call: NA
cdr3_nt: TGTGCCAGCAGTTTGCAGGGTTATGGCTACACCTTC
cdr3_aa: CASSLQGYGYTF

v_call: TRBV11-2
j_call: TRBJ2-7
clone_size: NA
d_call: NA
cdr3_nt: TGTGCCAGCAGCTTGCAGTCAGGAAACGAGCAGTACTTC
cdr3_aa: CASSLQSGNEQYF

v_call: TRBV9
j_call: TRBJ2-2
clone_size: NA
d_call: TRBD2
cdr3_nt: TGTGCCAGCAGCGTGAACTCGGGAGGGGCTGCCGGGGAGCTGTTTTTT
cdr3_aa: CASSVNSGGAAGELFF

v_call: TRBV5-1
j_call: TRBJ1-2
clone_size: NA
d_call: NA
cdr3_nt: TGCGCCAGCAGCTTGGAGTACGGAGGCTACACCTTC
cdr3_aa: CASSLEYGGYTF

v_call: TRBV6-2/TRBV6-3
j_call: TRBJ1-4
clone_size: NA
d_call: NA
cdr3_nt: TGTGCCAGCAGCGACCCAGCGGGCGATCGGGAAAAACTGTTTTTT
cdr3_aa: CASSDPAGDREKLFF

v_call: TRBV27
j_call: TRBJ2-7
clone_size: NA
d_call: TRBD2
cdr3_nt: TGTGCCAGCAGTTTATCGAAACTAGCGGGAGGGCCGAGCGAGCAGTACTTC
cdr3_aa: CASSLSKLAGGPSEQYF

v_call: TRBV15
j_call: TRBJ2-7
clone_size: NA
d_call: TRBD2
cdr3_nt: TGTGCCACCAGCAGAGACCTAGCGGGAGTTATGGTGCAGTACTTC
cdr3_aa: CATSRDLAGVMVQYF

v_call: TRBV6-5
j_call: TRBJ1-1
clone_size: NA
d_call: NA
cdr3_nt: TGTGCCAGCACCCCGGTAGGGAGGAAGACCACTGAAGCTTTCTTT
cdr3_aa: CASTPVGRKTTEAFF

v_call: TRBV10-3
j_call: TRBJ1-2
clone_size: once
d_call: NA
cdr3_nt: TGTGCCATCAGTGAGCCATTCTCCGGGTTGGCTTACAACTATGGCTACACCTTC
cdr3_aa: CAISEPFSGLAYNYGYTF

v_call: TRBV15
j_call: TRBJ2-2
clone_size: NA
d_call: NA
cdr3_nt: TGTGCCACCAGCCGAGAGAACGAAGACAGAAACACCGGGGAGCTGTTTTTT
cdr3_aa: CATSRENEDRNTGELFF

v_call: TRBV14
j_call: TRBJ1-3
clone_size: medium-sized
d_call: NA
cdr3_nt: TGTGCCAGCAGCCACAACACACAGGGACTCTCTGGAAACACCATATATTTT
cdr3_aa: CASSHNTQGLSGNTIYF